This T cell receptor (beta chain) was identified in a study of blood T cell repertoires in COVID-19. For the study at large: From T cells, B-cell-depleted T cells, or PBMCs came the material, which was cDNA or gDNA.

Source study methods: Amplification with reference gene primers provided the estimates of nucleated cell counts. Sequencing was performed with immunoSEQ multiplex PCR; in TCRdb, only in-frame clones are kept and a portion is missing. For V, J and clone size, that table is used; D and trimming come from the DNA. The sample has over 95,000 clones, around nine tenths seen once. This CDR3 has 14 residues. This receptor was identified in a woman between 65 and 79 years old who had recovered from COVID-19. The V call is TRBV21-1, the J call TRBJ2-7; the D call TRBD2 from the table was never checked on the DNA. TRBV21-1 is annotated as a pseudogene. Material for sequencing was peripheral blood. In DNA, the CDR3 is TGTGCCAGCAGCAAAGGCGGGGGGACCTACGAGCAGTACTTC. This gives the protein CASSKGGGTYEQYF.